The 30 T cell receptor beta chains below all came from one sample that was sequenced in a study of regulatory T cells in long-lasting Graves disease. Time point defined: newly diagnosed GD, antithyroid drugs for less than 3 months. The authors made the TCR library using RNA they extracted from PBMCs. Through Arm-PCR of CDR3 regions and iRepertoire HTBI primers, TCR beta libraries were built. TCRdb fed the multiplex PCR reads into MiXCR, producing one record per CDR3 protein. Among a few hundred thousand distinct CDR3 sequences, around 20% were seen once, and the ten largest hold 14%. The sequences come from peripheral blood mononuclear cells (PBMCs), collected at new diagnosis, from a patient treated with antithyroid drugs. Receptors originate from a female donor with Graves disease.

In its sample, this clonotype was seen many times. This chain links TRBV7-9 with TRBJ2-1; tentatively, D is TRBD2 (6 bases). Germline CDR1 and CDR2: SEHNR and FQNEAQ (reference sequence). The length of the CDR3 is 16 residues. Between the trimmed V and J ends, which lost 1 base and 8 bases, there was a span of 18 bases. CDR3 in amino acids: CASSLDWGIRRDEQFF. In nucleotides, the CDR3 is TGTGCCAGCAGCTTAGACTGGGGAATCAGGAGGGATGAGCAGTTCTTC.

As concerns this clonotype: This probably arose from a read error, given a far larger clone one base away. This chain uses TRBV5-5 with TRBJ1-1; 12 bases are shared with TRBD1. The V segment lost 5 bases and the J segment 3 bases; nucleotides outside the gene matches: 5. Per the germline V gene, CDR1 is SGHKS and CDR2 is YYEKEE (reference sequence). This CDR3 spans 15 amino acids. Here the CDR3 DNA reads TGTGCCAGCAGATCGGGACAGGGGGCGTACACTGAAGCTTTCTTT. Its translation is CASRSGQGAYTEAFF.

This clonotype has only a few counts. This sequence joins TRBV9 and TRBJ2-1; TRBD2 agrees at 10 bases. CDR3 size: 17 residues. The J segment lost 7 bases and the V segment lost 2 bases, leaving 12 bases of the junction unmatched. Germline CDR1 and CDR2: SGDLS and YYNGEE. CDR3: CASSVTGRLAGENEQFF. The CDR3 DNA sequence: TGTGCCAGCAGCGTCACCGGGAGGCTAGCGGGAGAAAATGAGCAGTTCTTC.

This clonotype was counted many times. The V call is TRBV7-2, the J call TRBJ1-5, with D possibly TRBD1 on 5 matching bases. V was pared by 1 base and J by 4 bases, with 11 bases between. In germline, CDR1 is SGHTA, CDR2 FQGNSA. This CDR3 comprises 15 residues. CDR3 residues: CASSLGAWGNQPQHF. The CDR3 nucleotides read TGTGCCAGCAGCTTAGGGGCCTGGGGGAATCAGCCCCAGCATTTT.

This clonotype came up many times. The gene calls are TRBV4-3 and TRBJ1-1, with no clear D. Germline CDR1 and CDR2: LGHNA and YSLEER. There are 14 residues in the CDR3. V gave up 5 bases and J gave up 5 bases, with 15 bases separating them. CDR3 nucleotides: TGCGCCAGCAGCACCCGGGCCCCAGGAACTGAAGCTTTCTTT. Amino acids: CASSTRAPGTEAFF.

Many counts were recorded for this clonotype. The rearrangement links TRBV5-1 to TRBJ2-1, with TRBD1 as a possible D gene (6 bases). Germline loops: CDR1 SGHRS, CDR2 YFSETQ. V shed 4 bases and J shed 5 bases, with 13 bases lying between them. The CDR3 extends over 14 amino acids. The CDR3 nucleotides read TGCGCCAGCAGCCCACAGGGATCGAACAATGAGCAGTTCTTC. As protein: CASSPQGSNNEQFF.

This clonotype was seen more than once but under ten times. This rearrangement joins TRBV20-1 to TRBJ2-3; TRBD2 matches at 16 bases. CDR1 DFQATT and CDR2 SNEGSKA come from the germline V gene (reference sequence). J lost 5 bases, V lost 6 bases, and 8 bases had no gene match. This CDR3 has 16 amino acids. In DNA, the CDR3 is TGCAGTGCAGAGGGGACTAGCGGGGGGGCAATAGATACGCAGTATTTT. This translates into CSAEGTSGGAIDTQYF.

Many counts were recorded for this clonotype. The V gene is TRBV20-1, the J gene TRBJ1-5, with D possibly being TRBD1 (5 bases). Trimming pared 0 bases from V and 0 bases from J, leaving 9 bases between. CDR1 is DFQATT and CDR2 is SNEGSKA in the germline V gene (reference sequence). The CDR3 is made up of 15 amino acids. CDR3 loop: CSARDKGFSNQPQHF. As DNA, the CDR3 is TGCAGTGCTAGAGATAAGGGGTTTAGCAATCAGCCCCAGCATTTT.

This clonotype has at least ten counts. The chain combines TRBV9 with TRBJ2-2, with 8 bases lining up with TRBD2. The CDR3 contains 15 residues. From germline, CDR1 is SGDLS and CDR2 YYNGEE. Trimming cost V 0 bases and J 6 bases; bases outside gene matches: 4. In DNA, the CDR3 is TGTGCCAGCAGCGTAGGCGGGAGGTCCCCCGGGGAGCTGTTTTTT. Its protein is CASSVGGRSPGELFF.

This clonotype was found many times. The chain joins TRBV5-1 to TRBJ2-3; D remains ambiguous. The CDR3 runs to 12 residues. V dropped 3 bases and J dropped 5 bases, with 7 bases sitting between them. Germline lookup yields CDR1 SGHRS and CDR2 YFSETQ. CDR3 sequence: CASSSQRDTQYF. The CDR3 region has the DNA TGCGCCAGCAGCTCCCAGAGAGATACGCAGTATTTT.

The V call is TRBV2, the J call TRBJ2-1, with 12 positions matching TRBD2. The CDR3 consists of 18 residues. Losses at the gene ends were 4 bases for V and 0 bases for J; bases not matched to a gene: 7. Germline CDR1 reads SNHLY; CDR2 reads FYNNEI. The CDR3 spells CASSAGLAGQSSYNEQFF. CDR3 nucleotides: TGTGCCAGCAGTGCAGGACTAGCGGGACAGAGCTCCTACAATGAGCAGTTCTTC.

This clonotype was counted at least ten times. This chain connects TRBV29-1 to TRBJ2-5, with 8 bases matching TRBD1. The trim removed 3 bases at V and 5 bases at J, leaving 2 bases unmatched. The CDR3 is 12 amino acids. The V gene's germline CDR1 is SQVTM and CDR2 ANQGSEA. This CDR3 is CSVETGVETQYF. In DNA form, the CDR3 reads TGCAGCGTTGAGACAGGGGTGGAGACCCAGTACTTC. Using reference TRBV29-1 and TRBJ2-5 for the parts outside the CDR3, the full variable domain is SAVISQKPSRDICQRGTSLTIQCQVDSQVTMMFWYRQQPGQSLTLIATANQGSEATYESGFVIDKFPISRPNLTFSTLTVSNMSPEDSSIYLCSVETGVETQYFGPGTRLLVL.

This clonotype was found many times. This chain connects TRBV12-3 or TRBV12-4 to TRBJ1-4; no definite D call. Trimming took off 7 bases at V and 7 bases at J, with 13 bases between the two ends. The CDR3 runs 13 residues. CDR3 sequence reads: CASMEREGEKLFF. Written as DNA, the CDR3 is TGTGCCAGCATGGAGAGGGAGGGTGAAAAACTGTTTTTT.

At least ten counts were recorded for this clonotype. The rearrangement joins TRBV6-1 to TRBJ1-1, with D possibly matching TRBD1 (6 bases). Trimming shortened V by 5 bases and J by 1 base, and 8 bases separated the two germline ends. This CDR3 is 13 amino acids long. Germline V lookup: CDR1 MNHNS, CDR2 SASEGT. The chain's CDR3 is CASSMDRNTEAFF. CDR3 coding DNA: TGTGCCAGCAGTATGGACAGGAACACTGAAGCTTTCTTT.

This clonotype has a count of ten or more. V usage is TRBV27 and J usage is TRBJ2-3; D remains ambiguous. Germline-derived CDR1 and CDR2 are MNHEY and SMNVEV (reference sequence). V was trimmed by 5 bases and J by 3 bases, leaving 18 bases between them. The CDR3 runs to 16 residues. CDR3 region: CASSISFPVETDTQYF. The DNA of the CDR3 is TGTGCCAGCAGTATTAGCTTTCCGGTTGAGACAGATACGCAGTATTTT.

This clonotype was recorded many times. The chain uses TRBV2 and TRBJ1-6; TRBD1 is a possible D gene (5 bases). Germline V CDR1 and CDR2: SNHLY, FYNNEI. This CDR3 is 14 amino acids long. The germline V and J ends were trimmed by 3 bases and 9 bases, with 12 bases remaining between them. The CDR3 sequence is CASSEVRVVSPLHF. CDR3 coding DNA: TGTGCCAGCAGTGAGGTCAGGGTGGTTTCACCCCTCCACTTT.

As concerns this clonotype: A far larger clone is off by one base, so a read error is likely. The chain is built from TRBV5-5 and TRBJ2-5, with TRBD2 matching over 14 bases. Germline loops: CDR1 SGHKS, CDR2 YYEKEE (reference sequence). Trimming at V came to 4 bases and at J to 5 bases, leaving 7 bases not matched to a gene. This CDR3 has 16 residues. CDR3 sequence reads: CASSRGTSGGRETQYF. The CDR3 nucleotides read TGTGCCAGCAGCCGCGGGACTAGCGGGGGAAGGGAGACCCAGTACTTC.

This clonotype was seen many times. The chain has TRBV7-2 and TRBJ2-5; TRBD1 matches 9 bases. The J segment lost 5 bases and the V segment lost 5 bases, leaving 18 bases of the junction unmatched. Germline V gene sequence: CDR1 SGHTA, CDR2 FQGNSA. This CDR3 has 18 amino acids. The CDR3 bases are TGTGCCAGCAGCGACCGCCGTGCAGCAACAGGGGGCCGGGAGACCCAGTACTTC. It is translated as CASSDRRAATGGRETQYF.

V and J are TRBV6-5 and TRBJ1-1; D gene ambiguous. The CDR3 contains 14 residues. Germline V gene sequence: CDR1 MNHEY, CDR2 SVGAGI. Trimming pared 2 bases from V and 0 bases from J, leaving 7 bases between. CDR3 DNA: TGTGCCAGCAGTTACGACATACTGAACACTGAAGCTTTCTTT. It encodes CASSYDILNTEAFF.

This clonotype was seen repeatedly, ten times or more. The chain is built from TRBV19 and TRBJ2-7, with 9 positions matching TRBD2. Losses at the gene ends were 3 bases for V and 2 bases for J; bases not matched to a gene: 5. Germline V gives CDR1 LNHDA, CDR2 SQIVND (reference sequence). The CDR3 spans 15 residues. The CDR3 nucleotides are TGTGCCAGTAGTATTGGGGCTAGCGGGGCCTACGAGCAGTACTTC. Translated: CASSIGASGAYEQYF.

This clonotype was recorded at least ten times. The gene calls are TRBV12-3 or TRBV12-4 and TRBJ1-5, with a tentative D call TRBD1 (5 bases). V was cut by 3 bases and J by 5 bases, with 14 bases left in between. This CDR3 has 15 amino acids. Here the CDR3 reads CASSFWGTSYQPQHF. CDR3 bases: TGTGCCAGCAGTTTTTGGGGCACTTCCTATCAGCCCCAGCATTTT.

This chain connects TRBV28 to TRBJ1-2; D perhaps matches TRBD1 (6 bases). The germline V gene encodes CDR1 MDHEN and CDR2 SYDVKM. Trimming removed 3 bases from V and 8 bases from J, with 16 bases in between. This CDR3 comprises 14 residues. CDR3 region: CASSLGRGDGGYTF. The CDR3 coding sequence is TGTGCCAGCAGTTTGGGCAGGGGAGACGGCGGCTACACCTTC.

Comments on this clonotype: This sequence may be a read error, since a much larger clone differs from it by one base. V usage is TRBV5-1 and J usage is TRBJ2-1; TRBD2 agrees at 8 bases. The CDR3 has 14 amino acids. Germline values: CDR1 SGHRS, CDR2 YFSETQ. The junction had 9 bases not matched to a gene; V was cut back by 5 bases and J by 8 bases. CDR3 loop: CASSSGGGYDEQFF. CDR3 in DNA: TGCGCCAGCAGTTCAGGCGGGGGGTACGATGAGCAGTTCTTC.

This clonotype showed up many times. The gene calls are TRBV6-2 or TRBV6-3 and TRBJ2-7; tentatively, D is TRBD2 (5 bases). This CDR3 is built from 13 residues. V lost 5 bases to trimming and J lost 2 bases, with 10 bases between them. Germline-derived CDR1 and CDR2 are MNHEY and SVGEGT. This CDR3 reads CASSPGYAYEQYF. The CDR3 nucleotides are TGTGCCAGCAGTCCGGGATACGCCTACGAGCAGTACTTC.

The sample holds many counts of this clonotype. J is TRBJ2-7 and V is TRBV7-2; TRBD2 agrees at 7 bases. CDR3 length: 15 residues. Germline CDR1 is SGHTA and CDR2 is FQGNSA. V shed 1 base and J 0 bases; nucleotides not matched to a gene: 3. CDR3 sequence: CASSLDGGSSYEQYF. The CDR3 DNA reads TGTGCCAGCAGCTTAGACGGGGGGAGCTCCTACGAGCAGTACTTC.

This clonotype is a singleton in its sample. A much larger clone lies a single base off, so this may be a read error. The V and J genes are TRBV4-3 and TRBJ2-1, with 8 bases lining up with TRBD1. V shed 3 bases, J shed 5 bases, and the junction held 9 bases outside the gene matches. Germline V gene sequence: CDR1 LGHNA, CDR2 YSLEER. This CDR3 comprises 16 residues. In nucleotides, the CDR3 is TGCGCCAGCAGCCAGCGACTTCACAGGGGGGACAATGAGCAGTTCTTC. Translation: CASSQRLHRGDNEQFF.

The rearrangement links TRBV3-1 to TRBJ2-2; 7 nucleotides line up with TRBD2. CDR3 length: 16 residues. Germline V gene sequence: CDR1 LGHDT, CDR2 YNNKEL (reference sequence). V gave up 0 bases and J gave up 5 bases; unmatched junction bases: 6. CDR3 amino acids: CASSQEGSGKTGELFF. DNA for the CDR3: TGTGCCAGCAGCCAAGAGGGCAGCGGGAAAACCGGGGAGCTGTTTTTT.

The rearrangement uses TRBV25-1 and TRBJ1-1; TRBD1 matches 7 bases. Germline trimming cut 5 bases from V and 2 bases from J; bases unmatched to any gene: 8. CDR1 is MGHDK and CDR2 is SYGVNS in the germline V gene. The CDR3 contains 15 residues. The CDR3 loop reads CASSSPGTVNTEAFF. CDR3 bases: TGTGCCAGCAGTTCACCCGGGACAGTTAACACTGAAGCTTTCTTT.

This clonotype was seen ten or more times. This rearrangement joins TRBV20-1 to TRBJ1-1, with TRBD1 matching 8 bases. The ends lost 0 bases at V and 4 bases at J; junction bases unmatched: 7. CDR3 length: 15 amino acids. Germline CDR1 and CDR2: DFQATT and SNEGSKA (reference sequence). The CDR3 reads CSARDFDRGPTEAFF. The DNA for the CDR3 is TGCAGTGCTAGAGACTTCGACAGGGGACCCACTGAAGCTTTCTTT.

For this clonotype: The junction departs from the called germline gene at one end, perhaps through a read error. The V gene is TRBV7-2, the J gene TRBJ2-1, with D possibly called TRBD1 or TRBD2 (5 bases each). The CDR3 totals 17 residues. Germline CDR1 and CDR2: SGHTA and FQGNSA. CDR3 amino acids: CASGFRSRGASYNEQFF. CDR3 nucleotides: TGTGCCAGCGGCTTTAGATCACGGGGCGCCTCCTACAATGAGCAGTTCTTC. Drawing the rest from reference TRBV7-2 and TRBJ2-1, the complete variable domain is GAGVSQSPSNKVTEKGKDVELRCDPISGHTALYWYRQSLGQGLEFLIYFQGNSAPDKSGLPSDRFSAERTGGSVSTLTIQRTQQEDSAVYLCASGFRSRGASYNEQFFGPGTRLTVL.